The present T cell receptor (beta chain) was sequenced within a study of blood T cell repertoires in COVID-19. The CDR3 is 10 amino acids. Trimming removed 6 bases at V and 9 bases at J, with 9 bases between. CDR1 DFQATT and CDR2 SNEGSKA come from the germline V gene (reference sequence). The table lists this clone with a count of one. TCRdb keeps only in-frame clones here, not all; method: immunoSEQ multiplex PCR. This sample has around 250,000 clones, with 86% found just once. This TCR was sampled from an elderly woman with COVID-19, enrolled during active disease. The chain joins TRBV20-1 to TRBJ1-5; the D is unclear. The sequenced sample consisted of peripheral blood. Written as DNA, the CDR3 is TGCAGTGCCCAATCCGGGCCCCAGCATTTT. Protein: CSAQSGPQHF.